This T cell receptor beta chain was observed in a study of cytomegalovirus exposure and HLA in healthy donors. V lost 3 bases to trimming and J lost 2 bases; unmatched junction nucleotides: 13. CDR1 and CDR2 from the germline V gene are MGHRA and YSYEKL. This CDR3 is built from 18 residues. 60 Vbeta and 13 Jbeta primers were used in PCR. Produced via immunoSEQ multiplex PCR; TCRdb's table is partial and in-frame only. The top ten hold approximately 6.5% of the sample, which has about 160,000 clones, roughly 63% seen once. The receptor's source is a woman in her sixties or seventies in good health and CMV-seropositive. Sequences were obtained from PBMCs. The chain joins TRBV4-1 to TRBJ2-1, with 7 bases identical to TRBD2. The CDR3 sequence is CASSQGGASGGAYNEQFF. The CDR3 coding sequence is TGCGCCAGCAGCCAGGGCGGTGCTAGCGGAGGAGCCTACAATGAGCAGTTCTTC.